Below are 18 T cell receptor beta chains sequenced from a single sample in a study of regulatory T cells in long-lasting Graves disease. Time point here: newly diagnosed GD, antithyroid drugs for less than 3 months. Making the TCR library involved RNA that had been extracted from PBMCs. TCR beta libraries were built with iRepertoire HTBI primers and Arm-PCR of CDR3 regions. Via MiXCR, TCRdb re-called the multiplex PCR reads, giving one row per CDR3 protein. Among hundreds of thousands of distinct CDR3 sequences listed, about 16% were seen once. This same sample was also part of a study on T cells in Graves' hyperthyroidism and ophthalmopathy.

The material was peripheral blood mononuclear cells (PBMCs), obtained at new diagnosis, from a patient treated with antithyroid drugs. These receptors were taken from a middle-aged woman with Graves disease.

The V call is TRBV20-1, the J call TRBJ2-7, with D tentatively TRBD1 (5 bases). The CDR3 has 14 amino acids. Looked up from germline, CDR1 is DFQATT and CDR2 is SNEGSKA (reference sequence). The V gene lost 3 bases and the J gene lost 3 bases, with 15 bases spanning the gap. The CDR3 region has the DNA TGCAGTGCTAGTTTCCCAGGGCGACTCTACGAGCAGTACTTC. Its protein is CSASFPGRLYEQYF.

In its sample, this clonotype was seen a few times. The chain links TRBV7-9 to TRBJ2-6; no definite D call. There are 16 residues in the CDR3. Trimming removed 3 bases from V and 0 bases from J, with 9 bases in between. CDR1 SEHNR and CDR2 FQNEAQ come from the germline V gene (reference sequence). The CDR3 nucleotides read TGTGCCAGCAGCTTCCTTTGGGACTCTGGGGCCAACGTCCTGACTTTC. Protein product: CASSFLWDSGANVLTF.

CDR3 bases: TGTGCCAGCAGCCCGTCGAGCGGAGCCTATGGCTACACCTTC. Residues: CASSPSSGAYGYTF. The chain uses TRBV7-9 and TRBJ1-2; no clear D. The CDR3 consists of 14 residues. Germline loops: CDR1 SEHNR, CDR2 FQNEAQ (reference sequence). V lost 5 bases, J lost 4 bases, and 14 bases lay in between.

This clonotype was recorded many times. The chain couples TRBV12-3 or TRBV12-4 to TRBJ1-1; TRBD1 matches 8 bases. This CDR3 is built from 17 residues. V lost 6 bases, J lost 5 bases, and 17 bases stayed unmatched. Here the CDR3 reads CASRTWRAGGELTEAFF. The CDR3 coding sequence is TGTGCCAGCAGAACTTGGCGGGCAGGGGGCGAGTTAACTGAAGCTTTCTTT.

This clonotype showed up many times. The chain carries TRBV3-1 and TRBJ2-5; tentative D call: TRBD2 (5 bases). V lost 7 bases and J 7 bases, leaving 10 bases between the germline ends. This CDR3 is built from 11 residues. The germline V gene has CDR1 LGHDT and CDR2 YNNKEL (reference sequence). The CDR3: CASTQAGTQYF. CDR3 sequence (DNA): TGTGCCAGCACTCAGGCGGGGACCCAGTACTTC.

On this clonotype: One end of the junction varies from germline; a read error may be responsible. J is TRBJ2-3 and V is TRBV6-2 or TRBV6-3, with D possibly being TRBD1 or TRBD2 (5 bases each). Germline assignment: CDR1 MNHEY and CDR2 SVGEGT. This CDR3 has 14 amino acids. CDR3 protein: CDSSPTGTSYTQYF. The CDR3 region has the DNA TGTGACAGCAGTCCCACCGGGACGTCGTATACGCAGTATTTT.

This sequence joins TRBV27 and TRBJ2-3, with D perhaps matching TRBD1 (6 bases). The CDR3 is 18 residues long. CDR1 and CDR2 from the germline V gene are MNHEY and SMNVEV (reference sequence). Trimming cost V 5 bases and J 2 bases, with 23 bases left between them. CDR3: CASSRLRGTLQTTDTQYF. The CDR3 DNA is TGTGCCAGCAGTCGCCTGAGGGGGACCCTACAAACCACAGATACGCAGTATTTT.

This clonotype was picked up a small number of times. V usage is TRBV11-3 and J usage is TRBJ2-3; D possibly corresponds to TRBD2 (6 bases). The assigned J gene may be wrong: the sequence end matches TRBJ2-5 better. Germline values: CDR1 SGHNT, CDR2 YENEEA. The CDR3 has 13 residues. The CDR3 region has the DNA TGTGCCAGCACCCGACTAGAAAGTGAGACCCAGTACTTC. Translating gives CASTRLESETQYF.

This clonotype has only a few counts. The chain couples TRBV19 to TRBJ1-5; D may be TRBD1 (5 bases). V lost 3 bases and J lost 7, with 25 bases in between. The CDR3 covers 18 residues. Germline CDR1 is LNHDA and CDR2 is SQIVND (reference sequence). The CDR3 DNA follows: TGTGCCAGTAGTATGCAATCGACTCTGGCGGGGGTTAGGCAGCCCCAGCATTTT. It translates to CASSMQSTLAGVRQPQHF.

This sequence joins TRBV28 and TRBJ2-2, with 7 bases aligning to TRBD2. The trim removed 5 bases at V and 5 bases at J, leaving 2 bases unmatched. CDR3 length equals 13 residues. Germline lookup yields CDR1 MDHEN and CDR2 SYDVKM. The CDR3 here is CASSVSGTGELFF. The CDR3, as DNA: TGTGCCAGCAGTGTTAGCGGGACCGGGGAGCTGTTTTTT.

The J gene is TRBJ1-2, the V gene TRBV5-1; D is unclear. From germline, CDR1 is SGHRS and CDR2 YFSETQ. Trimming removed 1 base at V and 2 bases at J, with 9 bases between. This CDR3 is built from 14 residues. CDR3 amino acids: CASSLNIGNYGYTF. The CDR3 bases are TGCGCCAGCAGCTTGAATATAGGGAACTATGGCTACACCTTC.

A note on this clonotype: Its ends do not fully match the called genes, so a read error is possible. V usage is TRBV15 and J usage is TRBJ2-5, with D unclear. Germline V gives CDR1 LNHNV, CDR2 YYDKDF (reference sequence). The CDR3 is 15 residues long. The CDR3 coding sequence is TGTGCCGCCAGCAGAGGTGGTCGATACCAAGAGACCCAGTACTTC. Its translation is CAASRGGRYQETQYF. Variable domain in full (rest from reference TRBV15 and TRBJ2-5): DAMVIQNPRYQVTQFGKPVTLSCSQTLNHNVMYWYQQKSSQAPKLLFHYYDKDFNNEADTPDNFQSRRPNTSFCFLDIRSPGLGDTAMYLCAASRGGRYQETQYFGPGTRLLVL.

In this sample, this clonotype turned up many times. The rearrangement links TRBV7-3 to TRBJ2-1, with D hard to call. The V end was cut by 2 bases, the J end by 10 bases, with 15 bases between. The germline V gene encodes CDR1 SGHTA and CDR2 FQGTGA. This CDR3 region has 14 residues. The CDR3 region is CASSLYLGLKEQFF. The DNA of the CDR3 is TGTGCCAGCAGCTTATACCTCGGTTTAAAAGAGCAGTTCTTC.

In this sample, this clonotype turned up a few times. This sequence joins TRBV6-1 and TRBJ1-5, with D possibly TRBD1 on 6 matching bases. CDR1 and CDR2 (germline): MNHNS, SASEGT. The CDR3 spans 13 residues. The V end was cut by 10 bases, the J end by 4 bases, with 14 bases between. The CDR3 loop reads CATSSGVNQPQHF. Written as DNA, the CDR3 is TGTGCCACCTCGTCAGGGGTTAATCAGCCCCAGCATTTT.

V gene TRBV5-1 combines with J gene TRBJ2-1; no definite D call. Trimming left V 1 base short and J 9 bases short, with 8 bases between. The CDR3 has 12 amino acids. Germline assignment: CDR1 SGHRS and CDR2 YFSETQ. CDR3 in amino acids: CASSLRGREQFF. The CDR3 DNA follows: TGCGCCAGCAGCTTGAGAGGACGTGAGCAGTTCTTC. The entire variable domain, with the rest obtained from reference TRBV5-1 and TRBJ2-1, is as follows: KAGVTQTPRYLIKTRGQQVTLSCSPISGHRSVSWYQQTPGQGLQFLFEYFSETQRNKGNFPGRFSGRQFSNSRSEMNVSTLELGDSALYLCASSLRGREQFFGPGTRLTVL.

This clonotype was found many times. The CDR3 coding sequence is TGTGCCAGCAGTCCATGGACAGGTCGAAGCCGGAACACTGAAGCTTTCTTT. This translates into CASSPWTGRSRNTEAFF. V gene TRBV27 combines with J gene TRBJ1-1, with 7 bases aligning to TRBD1. This CDR3 contains 17 residues. Germline values: CDR1 MNHEY, CDR2 SMNVEV (reference sequence). V lost 5 bases to trimming and J lost 1 base; unmatched junction nucleotides: 13.

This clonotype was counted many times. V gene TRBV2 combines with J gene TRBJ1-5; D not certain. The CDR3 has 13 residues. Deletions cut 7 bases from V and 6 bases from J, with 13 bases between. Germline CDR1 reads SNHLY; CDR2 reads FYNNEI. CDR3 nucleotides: TGTGCCAGCAAGATAACAACTCTTCAGCCCCAGCATTTT. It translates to CASKITTLQPQHF.

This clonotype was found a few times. In nucleotides, the CDR3 is TGTGCCAGCAGCCAAGCTGCACTAGCGGGGGGAAAGAACACCGGGGAGCTGTTTTTT. Its translation is CASSQAALAGGKNTGELFF. The gene calls are TRBV3-1 and TRBJ2-2, with 12 bases fitting TRBD2. The CDR3 spans 19 residues. Germline V gene lookup returns CDR1 LGHDT and CDR2 YNNKEL (reference sequence). With 1 base clipped from V and 1 base from J, the junction kept 7 bases outside the gene matches.